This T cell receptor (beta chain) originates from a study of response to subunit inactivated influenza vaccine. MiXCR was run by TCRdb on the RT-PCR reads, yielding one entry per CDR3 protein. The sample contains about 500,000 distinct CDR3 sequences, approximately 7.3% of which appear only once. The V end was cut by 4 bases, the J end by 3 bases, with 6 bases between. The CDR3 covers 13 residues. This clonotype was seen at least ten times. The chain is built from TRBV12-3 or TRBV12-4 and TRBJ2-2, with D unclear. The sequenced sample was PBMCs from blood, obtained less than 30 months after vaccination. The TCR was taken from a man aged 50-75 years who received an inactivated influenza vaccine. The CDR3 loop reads CASSSHDTGELFF. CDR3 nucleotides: TGTGCCAGCAGTTCCCACGACACCGGGGAGCTGTTTTTT.